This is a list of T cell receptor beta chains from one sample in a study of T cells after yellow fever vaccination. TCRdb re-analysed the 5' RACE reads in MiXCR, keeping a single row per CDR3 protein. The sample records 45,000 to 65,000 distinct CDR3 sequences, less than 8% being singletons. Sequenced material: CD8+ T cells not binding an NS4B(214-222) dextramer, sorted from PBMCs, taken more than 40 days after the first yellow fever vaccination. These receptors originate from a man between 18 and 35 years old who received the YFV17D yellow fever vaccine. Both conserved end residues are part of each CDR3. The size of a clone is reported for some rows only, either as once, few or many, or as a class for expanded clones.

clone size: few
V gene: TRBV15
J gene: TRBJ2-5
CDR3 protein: CATTSGGDLRETQYF

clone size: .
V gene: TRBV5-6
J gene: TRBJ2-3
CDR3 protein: CASSLTGTGGHTQYF

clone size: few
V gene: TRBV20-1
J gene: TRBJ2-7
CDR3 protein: CSARDPRVAGAGQTYEQYF

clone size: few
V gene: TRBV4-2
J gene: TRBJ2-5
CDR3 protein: CASSHLGAEETQYF

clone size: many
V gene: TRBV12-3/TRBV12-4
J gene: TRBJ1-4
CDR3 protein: CASSFIGATNEKLFF

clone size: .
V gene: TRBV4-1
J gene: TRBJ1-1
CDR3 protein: CASSQEFGGEGTEAFF

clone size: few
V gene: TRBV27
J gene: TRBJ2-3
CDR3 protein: CASSSGIITDTQYF

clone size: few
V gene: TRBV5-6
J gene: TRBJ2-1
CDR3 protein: CASTRLGWTGGMFSDNEQFF

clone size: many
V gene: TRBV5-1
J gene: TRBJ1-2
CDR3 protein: CASRLDSHYGYTF

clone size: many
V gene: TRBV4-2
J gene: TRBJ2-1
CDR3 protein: CASSQITSGGARYNEQFF

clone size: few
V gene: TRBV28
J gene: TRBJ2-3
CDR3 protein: CASSPRQFATTIYSTDTQYF

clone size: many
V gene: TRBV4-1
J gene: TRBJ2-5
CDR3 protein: CASSQEDGTRETQYF

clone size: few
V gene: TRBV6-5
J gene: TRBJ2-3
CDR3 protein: CASSYSTGQGTDTQYF

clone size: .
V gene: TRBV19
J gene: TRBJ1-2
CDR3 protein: CASSIGSYRGYGYTF

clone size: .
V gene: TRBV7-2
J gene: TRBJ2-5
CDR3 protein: CASSSGQGVFETQYF

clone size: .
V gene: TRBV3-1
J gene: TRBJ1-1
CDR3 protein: CASSQDSRYTEAFF

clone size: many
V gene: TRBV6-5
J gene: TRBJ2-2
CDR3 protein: CASSYPGHVNTGELFF

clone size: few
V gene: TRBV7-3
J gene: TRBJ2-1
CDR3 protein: CASSLTVLCSEDNEQFF

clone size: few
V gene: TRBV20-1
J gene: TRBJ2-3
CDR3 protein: CSARDPDRGSDTQYF

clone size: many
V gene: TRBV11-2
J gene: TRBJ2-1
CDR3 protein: CASSLDRTSYNEQFF

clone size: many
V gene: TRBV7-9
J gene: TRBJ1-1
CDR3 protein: CASSFGTGFLDTEAFF

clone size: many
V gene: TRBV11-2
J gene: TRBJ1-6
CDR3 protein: CASSLGSGVWIGGTYNSPLHF

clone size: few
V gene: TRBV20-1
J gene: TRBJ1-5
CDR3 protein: CSARTGEAGFLSNQPQHF

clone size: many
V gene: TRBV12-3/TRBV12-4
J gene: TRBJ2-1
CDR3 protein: CASIGATSSYNEQFF

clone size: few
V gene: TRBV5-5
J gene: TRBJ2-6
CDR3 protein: CASSLWSGLSGANVLTF

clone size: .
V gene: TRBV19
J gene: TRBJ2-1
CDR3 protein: CASYWRTGGEQFF

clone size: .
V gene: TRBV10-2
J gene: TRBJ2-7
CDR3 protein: CASGPGLADEQYF

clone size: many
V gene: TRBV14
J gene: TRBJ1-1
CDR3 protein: CASSLTGGIEAFF

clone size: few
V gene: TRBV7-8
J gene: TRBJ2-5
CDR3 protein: CASSLVPGGVFETQYF

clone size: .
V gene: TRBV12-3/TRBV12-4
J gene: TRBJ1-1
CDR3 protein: CASSLDGWNTEAFF

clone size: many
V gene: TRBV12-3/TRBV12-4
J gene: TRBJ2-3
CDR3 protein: CASSPPGGGTDTQYF

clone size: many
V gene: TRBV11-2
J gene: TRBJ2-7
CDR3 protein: CASSFKGKRYEQYF

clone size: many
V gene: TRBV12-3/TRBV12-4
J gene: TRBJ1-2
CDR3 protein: CASSPGTGSWDGYTF

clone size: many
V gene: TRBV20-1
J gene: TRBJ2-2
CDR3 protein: CSARPQAVNTGELFF

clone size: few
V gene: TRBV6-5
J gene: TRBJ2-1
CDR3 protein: CASSYSLNRGKFF

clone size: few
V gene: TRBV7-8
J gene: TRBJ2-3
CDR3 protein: CASSPLAWKIEGVTDTQYF

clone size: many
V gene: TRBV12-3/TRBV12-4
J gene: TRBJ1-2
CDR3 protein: CASMGRGYGYTF

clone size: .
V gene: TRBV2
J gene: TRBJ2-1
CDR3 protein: CASRTDNEQFF